This TCR beta chain originates from a study of Graves' ophthalmopathy and Graves' hyperthyroidism (dated by TCRdb to 2016 to 2019). Regarding the research as a whole: Peripheral blood was collected at initial diagnosis, prior to any treatment. To tell Graves' ophthalmopathy apart from Graves' hyperthyroidism, and to predict which patients would progress to ophthalmopathy, the study relied on TCR beta repertoire signatures. In total, 135 blood samples were TCR-sequenced: approximately 42 ophthalmopathy, some 75 hyperthyroidism and some 17 hyperthyroidism-to-ophthalmopathy patients. To explore V-J signatures that distinguish ophthalmopathy from hyperthyroidism, a discovery set of 95 to 100 patients was enrolled, made up of 40 to 45 with ophthalmopathy and 55 to 65 with stable hyperthyroidism. An independent validation cohort comprised roughly 20 hyperthyroidism patients and 17 patients who later progressed from hyperthyroidism to ophthalmopathy. In roughly 6 hyperthyroidism patients, T-cell repertoires of thyroid tissue and blood were compared. Following sampling, methimazole starting at 30 mg daily was administered to hyperthyroidism patients, and high-dose intravenous methylprednisolone was administered to ophthalmopathy patients.

Ophthalmopathy patients were characterized by moderately to severely active disease, a Clinical Activity Score of at least 3, a NOSPECS grade of at least 4, and a disease duration under 3 months. Patients were excluded if they had other autoimmune diseases, uncontrolled infections, pregnancy or lactation. Clinical symptoms, serum thyroxine, TRAb, thyroid ultrasound and orbital computed tomography were used for diagnosis. PBMCs were isolated from about 9 ml of fresh peripheral blood by Ficoll-Paque density gradient centrifugation. Total RNA was extracted with Trizol reagent and quality-checked on an Agilent 2100 Bioanalyzer. Relative to germline, V is 7 bases shorter and J is 2 bases shorter, with 15 bases between their ends. The CDR3 measures 14 amino acids from cysteine to phenylalanine. CDR3 DNA only is kept here, 42 bases in frame from base 1. Based on the germline V gene, the CDR1 and CDR2 sequences are MNHNS and SASEGT.

General study outcomes and caveats: The 13-signature model separated ophthalmopathy from stable hyperthyroidism with roughly 90% sensitivity and 81.08% specificity in cross-validation, and 80%/75% in the test set. Sample size was not statistically predetermined, and group allocation was not concealed from the investigators. In validation, the model predicted ophthalmopathy progression with less than 71% sensitivity and approximately 75% specificity; fewer than 15 predicted patients were CT-confirmed with GO in a median of about 7.1 months. Most of the expanded thyroid clonotypes with a frequency above 0.001 were also detected in blood, and it was suggested that the thyroid immune response may be reflected by blood repertoires.

The table lists this clonotype with many counts. Its antigen is not yet known. Base qualities are not provided; no much larger clone lies one nucleotide away. TCR beta CDR3 regions were amplified from RNA transcripts for repertoire sequencing. A first-round RT-PCR used HTBI primers with the Qiagen OneStep RT-PCR kit, followed by a second-round multiplex PCR, size selection and purification. Libraries were sequenced paired-end with 100 bp reads on an Illumina HiSeq2000. The authors' pipeline ran thus. SOAPnuke was used for read processing, and reads with adapters, uncalled bases, a mean Phred below 15, or no exact constant-primer or identifier match were discarded. COPE v1.2.5 was used to merge high-quality paired reads. Clonotypes were defined as unique nucleotide sequences and were aligned to IMGT TRB V, D and J references using MiTCR v1.1. The analysis was limited to V-J combinations with a frequency above 0.0001, which together covered approximately 99% of repertoires. For each V-J combination, a TCR clonal expansion and chaos score was defined as F50 clonal expansion divided by the chaos observed in the TCRdist matrix. Welch's t-statistics and random forest were used to reduce the features to 10 to 15 V-J combinations, which were then used as input to a naive Bayes classifier. The similarity between thyroid and blood repertoires was quantified using the Morisita-Horn index. TCRdb reanalyzed the raw reads on its own, using fastp at Q25 for trimming and MiXCR for clone calling, and kept in-frame beta chains. Here each entry gathers all rows of one CDR3 protein and keeps the most common genes and DNA. The authors' filters were not applied to this entry. The sample records roughly 300,000 distinct CDR3 sequences, 15% to 20% of which are singletons. The ten largest clones capture approximately 13% of the sample.

The V gene is TRBV6-1 and the J gene is TRBJ2-7; TRBD1 might be the D gene, on 5 matching bases. The TCR was taken from an adult man with Graves' ophthalmopathy. The sequenced sample was peripheral blood. CDR3 reads: CASTKERGPYEQYF. The DNA sequence reads TGTGCCAGCACCAAGGAAAGGGGTCCCTACGAGCAGTACTTC.